This T cell receptor (beta chain) was sequenced during a study of lymphopenia after photon versus proton radiotherapy. Trimming removed 3 bases from V and 5 bases from J, with 14 bases in between. Per the germline V gene, CDR1 is MDHEN and CDR2 is SYDVKM. This CDR3 is built from 15 residues. Study-wide points: After lymphocyte nadir, photon-treated repertoires showed oligoclonal expansion, especially CD8+ Temra. Better survival with proton therapy was suggested as possible, not demonstrated. Proton therapy kept repertoires fairly stable, unlike photons, which gained effector/memory cells.

Points on this clone: Its matching antigen is unknown.

The method was immunoSEQ multiplex PCR; TCRdb's version includes in-frame clones alone and lacks a portion of them. The profile shows 150,000 to 200,000 clones, about 85% of them singletons. This receptor was identified in a man aged 50 to 59 with gastric cancer. V and J are TRBV28 and TRBJ1-5; tentatively, D is TRBD1 (6 bases). Specimen: peripheral blood, collected from a patient treated with photon-based radiotherapy. The CDR3 DNA follows: TGTGCCAGCAGTTTGACAGGCCCCCGCGATCAGCCCCAGCATTTT. Protein product: CASSLTGPRDQPQHF.